Listed here are 4 T cell receptor beta chains from one sample, sequenced in a study of T cells expressing NK-cell markers. Using the 5' RACE reads, TCRdb records one entry per CDR3 protein without DNA. This repertoire includes a few hundred thousand distinct CDR3 sequences. The sample comprised blood T cells: a sorted CD56 or NKG2C T cell subset, CD4+ or CD8+ T cells, or bulk PBMC T cells (not recorded which). All receptors come from a man between 18 and 35 years old in good health.

The chain uses TRBV7-9 and TRBJ2-4. Germline values: CDR1 SEHNR, CDR2 FQNEAQ (reference sequence). CDR3 size: 14 residues. The CDR3 sequence: CASSSGWTKNIQYF.

This chain uses TRBV11-2 with TRBJ2-3; checking the TCRdb D call of TRBD2 is not possible without DNA. This CDR3 spans 20 amino acids. Germline V CDR1 and CDR2: SGHAT, FQNNGV. CDR3 amino acids: CASTNPAGTAQVKYTDTQYF.

The chain recombines TRBV12-3 or TRBV12-4 with TRBJ2-7. This CDR3 contains 14 residues. CDR3 region: CASSPNLYSYEQYF.

V is TRBV30 and J is TRBJ2-3. Germline values: CDR1 GTSNPN, CDR2 SVGIG (reference sequence). This CDR3 contains 13 residues. CDR3 sequence: CAWGRGGTDTQYF. The full variable domain, in which reference TRBV30 and TRBJ2-3 provide the parts outside the CDR3, is SQTIHQWPATLVQPVGSPLSLECTVEGTSNPNLYWYRQAAGRGLQLLFYSVGIGQISSEVPQNLSASRPQDRQFILSSKKLLLSDSGFYLCAWGRGGTDTQYFGPGTRLTVL.